This T cell receptor (beta chain) emerged from a study of T-cell reconstitution after alpha-beta-depleted transplantation in children. The authors prepared the TCRbeta library with unique molecular identifiers. One entry per CDR3 protein results from TCRdb running MiXCR on the PCR reads. This sample has 200,000 to 250,000 distinct CDR3 sequences, with approximately 11% found just once. The V gene's germline CDR1 is SNHLY and CDR2 FYNNEI. Trimming took off 4 bases at V and 7 bases at J, with 7 bases between the two ends. CDR3 size: 11 residues. The input for sequencing was PBMCs, taken before TCRalphabeta/CD19-depleted stem cell transplant. This clonotype was obtained from a child under two years old with acute myeloid leukemia, due to receive a stem cell transplant. The chain joins TRBV2 to TRBJ2-5; D remains unclear. The CDR3 sequence is CASSGYVTQYF. As DNA, the CDR3 is TGTGCCAGCAGTGGCTATGTGACCCAGTACTTC. Filled out from reference TRBV2 and TRBJ2-5, the complete variable domain reads EPEVTQTPSHQVTQMGQEVILRCVPISNHLYFYWYRQILGQKVEFLVSFYNNEISEKSEIFDDQFSVERPDGSNFTLKIRSTKLEDSAMYFCASSGYVTQYFGPGTRLLVL.